This entry lists 15 T cell receptor beta chains sequenced from one sample in a study of shared clonotypes between healthy human individuals. Using immunoSEQ multiplex PCR, the repertoire was profiled, and TCRdb retains in-frame clones only, with some absent. Found here are about 1.5 million clones, more than 95% of them singletons; the top ten hold roughly 1.2%. The sequenced sample consisted of naive CD4+ T cells sorted from blood. The subset was: CD45RA+ positively selected. The source of these receptors is a man aged 30 to 45 in good health.

This rearrangement joins TRBV5-1 to TRBJ1-5; possible D gene TRBD1, 5 bases. The CDR3 extends over 15 amino acids. V lost 4 bases and J lost 2, with 13 bases in between. The germline V gene has CDR1 SGHRS and CDR2 YFSETQ. The CDR3 DNA reads as TGCGCCAGCAGCCGGGGCACAGATGGCAATCAGCCCCAGCATTTT. It is translated as CASSRGTDGNQPQHF.

The sample holds one count of this clone. V usage is TRBV6-5 and J usage is TRBJ2-7; TRBD1 or TRBD2 may be the D gene (5 bases each). This CDR3 has 15 residues. The germline V gene has CDR1 MNHEY and CDR2 SVGAGI. With 2 bases removed from V and 3 bases from J, the gap between germline ends came to 14 bases. CDR3 loop: CASSYPGPGGYEQYF. Here the CDR3 DNA reads TGTGCCAGCAGTTACCCGGGACCTGGGGGCTACGAGCAGTACTTC.

The chain joins TRBV28 to TRBJ2-2; 9 bases align to TRBD2. Germline lookup yields CDR1 MDHEN and CDR2 SYDVKM. The V segment lost 5 bases and the J segment 6 bases; nucleotides outside the gene matches: 4. The CDR3 runs to 14 residues. The CDR3 loop is CASSLAGLSGELFF. Here the CDR3 DNA reads TGTGCCAGCAGTCTAGCGGGATTGTCCGGGGAGCTGTTTTTT. The full variable domain, rest sourced from reference TRBV28 and TRBJ2-2, is DVKVTQSSRYLVKRTGEKVFLECVQDMDHENMFWYRQDPGLGLRLIYFSYDVKMKEKGDIPEGYSVSREKKERFSLILESASTNQTSMYLCASSLAGLSGELFFGEGSRLTVL.

The V call is TRBV28, the J call TRBJ1-1; D is undetermined. The CDR3 totals 14 residues. Germline V gene data show CDR1 as MDHEN and CDR2 as SYDVKM. Trimming took off 10 bases at V and 1 base at J, with 16 bases between the two ends. The CDR3 loop is CATLGNWRNTEAFF. The CDR3 coding sequence is TGTGCCACCCTTGGAAACTGGCGGAACACTGAAGCTTTCTTT.

The chain links TRBV28 to TRBJ2-2, with D unclear. The CDR3 is made up of 15 amino acids. Germline assignment: CDR1 MDHEN and CDR2 SYDVKM. V dropped 6 bases and J dropped 1 base, with 12 bases sitting between them. The CDR3 DNA follows: TGTGCCAGCAGCCCCGTAACGGAGAACACCGGGGAGCTGTTTTTT. It codes for CASSPVTENTGELFF.

The chain recombines TRBV19 with TRBJ1-1; 7 nucleotides align to TRBD1. The CDR3 loop spans 13 amino acids. With 6 bases clipped from V and 8 bases from J, the junction kept 9 bases outside the gene matches. Germline V gene data show CDR1 as LNHDA and CDR2 as SQIVND (reference sequence). CDR3 region: CASSRLRGSEAFF. CDR3 nucleotides: TGTGCCAGTAGCCGACTCAGGGGGTCCGAAGCTTTCTTT.

The chain joins TRBV29-1 to TRBJ2-1; 10 bases are a match to TRBD1. CDR3 length equals 14 residues. J gave up 7 bases and V 7 bases, and 10 bases lay outside the gene matches. Germline assignment: CDR1 SQVTM and CDR2 ANQGSEA. The CDR3 DNA is TGCAGCGGGACAGGGACAGGGGTCTTAAATGAGCAGTTCTTC. Encoded protein: CSGTGTGVLNEQFF.

The chain combines TRBV10-2 with TRBJ1-1; TRBD1 agrees at 7 bases. The CDR3 is made up of 16 amino acids. Germline V gene lookup returns CDR1 WSHSY and CDR2 SAAADI. The V gene end was trimmed by 4 bases and the J gene end by 3 bases; junction bases not matched to a gene: 11. This CDR3 reads CASSGRGEGADTEAFF. The CDR3, as DNA: TGCGCCAGCAGTGGGAGGGGGGAGGGGGCAGACACTGAAGCTTTCTTT.

This chain joins TRBV5-6 and TRBJ2-1; D unresolved. Looked up from germline, CDR1 is SGHDT and CDR2 is YYEEEE. The germline V and J ends were trimmed by 0 bases and 6 bases, with 10 bases remaining between them. The CDR3 extends over 14 amino acids. CDR3 region: CASSLALSSNEQFF. CDR3 DNA sequence: TGTGCCAGCAGCTTGGCGCTCTCTAGCAATGAGCAGTTCTTC.

Comments on this clone: The sample contains more than one DNA sequence encoding this CDR3. V is TRBV28 and J is TRBJ2-7; 9 positions match TRBD1. The CDR3 is made up of 13 amino acids. J gave up 6 bases and V 6 bases, and 6 bases lay outside the gene matches. In germline, CDR1 is MDHEN, CDR2 SYDVKM. This CDR3 is CASSPGQGGEQYF. CDR3 nucleotides: TGTGCCAGCAGCCCGGGACAGGGAGGCGAGCAGTACTTC. Using reference TRBV28 and TRBJ2-7 for the parts outside the CDR3, the full variable domain is DVKVTQSSRYLVKRTGEKVFLECVQDMDHENMFWYRQDPGLGLRLIYFSYDVKMKEKGDIPEGYSVSREKKERFSLILESASTNQTSMYLCASSPGQGGEQYFGPGTRLTVT.

The V call is TRBV27, the J call TRBJ2-1; tentative D call: TRBD2 (5 bases). With 4 bases removed from V and 4 bases from J, the gap between germline ends came to 14 bases. Per the germline V gene, CDR1 is MNHEY and CDR2 is SMNVEV (reference sequence). The CDR3 sequence is 15 residues long. The CDR3 bases are TGTGCCAGCAGTTCGGGGATTGGGCGGTACAATGAGCAGTTCTTC. It is translated as CASSSGIGRYNEQFF.

The chain has TRBV7-2 and TRBJ2-1; D call uncertain. The CDR3 spans 15 residues. Germline V gene data show CDR1 as SGHTA and CDR2 as FQGNSA. V lost 7 bases to trimming and J lost 0 bases, with 13 bases between them. CDR3 coding DNA: TGTGCCAGCAACCTTCTCGGTGGCTCCTACAATGAGCAGTTCTTC. Amino acids: CASNLLGGSYNEQFF.

A single count supports this clone. The chain has TRBV10-3 and TRBJ2-5; TRBD1 matches at 7 bases. CDR3 length: 15 residues. Germline V CDR1 and CDR2: ENHRY, SYGVKD. V lost 11 bases to trimming and J lost 1 base; unmatched junction nucleotides: 13. For the CDR3, the DNA is TGTGCCGCAGCTCAGGGGGTGGTCTTCCAAGAGACCCAGTACTTC. The encoded protein is CAAAQGVVFQETQYF.

The V and J genes are TRBV5-4 and TRBJ1-1; D remains unclear. V gave up 0 bases and J gave up 6 bases, with 9 bases separating them. The CDR3 runs to 13 residues. Germline CDR1 SGHNT, CDR2 YYREEE (reference sequence). The CDR3 protein is CASSLEGGSEAFF. The DNA of the CDR3 is TGTGCCAGCAGCTTGGAAGGAGGCTCTGAAGCTTTCTTT. Filled out from reference TRBV5-4 and TRBJ1-1, the complete variable domain reads ETGVTQSPTHLIKTRGQQVTLRCSSQSGHNTVSWYQQALGQGPQFIFQYYREEENGRGNFPPRFSGLQFPNYSSELNVNALELDDSALYLCASSLEGGSEAFFGQGTRLTVV.

The chain combines TRBV10-3 with TRBJ2-1, with TRBD2 matching 10 bases. The CDR3 is 14 residues long. V shed 7 bases, J shed 5 bases, and the junction held 5 bases outside the gene matches. The germline CDR1 and CDR2 sequences are ENHRY and SYGVKD. The CDR3 is CAINLAGVDNEQFF. In nucleotides, the CDR3 is TGTGCCATCAACCTAGCGGGAGTTGACAATGAGCAGTTCTTC.